This TCR beta chain was retrieved from a study of Ad26.COV2.S vaccination and SARS-CoV-2 variants. Overall study findings and caveats: Assessments of TCR breadth and depth may have underestimated the total T cell responses.

Sample treatment: 15 to 20 received Ad26.COV2.S at low or high dose, single or two shots; about 5 received placebo; per-sample allocation not given. After the first vaccine or placebo injection, samples were drawn on day 63. The assay was immunoSEQ multiplex PCR, and TCRdb's table has in-frame clones only and misses some. The sample shows about 350,000 clones, around 89% of them seen only once. Points on this clone: Its matching antigen is unknown.

The clonotype was recovered from a person between 18 and 60 years old who received the Ad26.COV2.S COVID-19 vaccine or a placebo. This specimen was peripheral blood, taken in a trial of Ad26.COV2.S vaccine versus placebo.

CDR3 amino acids: CASSYIQRDQPQHF. The CDR3 DNA reads as TGTGCCAGCAGTTACATACAGCGGGATCAGCCCCAGCATTTT. This chain joins TRBV6-2 or TRBV6-3 and TRBJ1-5; D is unresolved. Trimming took 2 bases from V and 5 from J, leaving 10 bases between them. CDR1 and CDR2 (germline): MNHEY, SVGEGT. The CDR3 extends over 14 amino acids.